This T cell receptor beta chain was sequenced in a study of T cell clonality in common variable immunodeficiency. This clone was seen at least ten times. The observed sequence ends 3 residues before the CDR3 terminus, with the missing tail filled in from the germline J gene. This CDR3 region has 16 residues. Germline lookup yields CDR1 SGHRS and CDR2 YFSETQ. The ends were cut back, 0 bases at V and 6 bases at J, with 18 bases in the middle. Generated by immunoSEQ multiplex PCR, the TCRdb table keeps only in-frame clones and is missing some. The sample yields tens of thousands of clones, without any singletons.

The chain has TRBV5-1 and TRBJ1-1; perhaps TRBD1 as D (5 bases). The source is a person between 18 and 70 years old in good health. The source material was peripheral blood mononuclear cells. The CDR3 bases that were read are TGCGCCAGCAGCTTGGGCCGACCGACCTGGGGCGCTGAA. Translated: CASSLGRPTWGAE. The entire CDR3 is CASSLGRPTWGAEAFF.